The rows below give T cell receptor beta chains drawn from one sample of a study of blood T cells in healthy people across ages. One entry per CDR3 protein, called by TCRdb with MiXCR from the 5' RACE reads. Among about 670,000 distinct CDR3 sequences listed, around two fifths were seen once. Specimen: blood. Receptors originate from a man older than 75 in good health. Each CDR3 is given with its conserved first and last residue. D genes are given only for firm matches. For some rows the clone size is stated as once, few or many, or as a class when expanded; others skip it.

size	V	D	J	CDR3	DNA
NA	TRBV25-1	NA	TRBJ2-1	CASSGGLLSYNEQFF	TGTGCCAGCAGTGGTGGGCTACTCTCCTACAATGAGCAGTTCTTC
many	TRBV29-1	NA	TRBJ2-5	CSVEDQGLRIVWQETQYF	TGCAGCGTTGAAGATCAGGGACTCCGAATAGTTTGGCAAGAGACCCAGTACTTC
few	TRBV20-1	NA	TRBJ2-5	CSARGARGVDWQYF	TGCAGTGCTAGAGGGGCTCGGGGAGTCGATTGGCAGTACTTC
many	TRBV6-2/TRBV6-3	TRBD1	TRBJ2-1	CASSQITGGKANEQFF	TGTGCCAGCAGCCAAATAACAGGGGGCAAAGCCAATGAGCAGTTCTTC
NA	TRBV28	NA	TRBJ2-3	CASTWGIDTQYF	TGTGCCAGCACCTGGGGGATAGATACGCAGTATTTT
NA	TRBV20-1	TRBD1	TRBJ2-7	CSALTGAYEQYF	TGCAGTGCTCTGACAGGGGCCTACGAGCAGTACTTC
few	TRBV5-1	NA	TRBJ2-7	CASSLSRQPTYEQYF	TGCGCCAGCAGCTTGAGTCGACAGCCTACCTACGAGCAGTACTTC
few	TRBV6-9	TRBD2	TRBJ2-3	CASSYENGTSGGASHPYF	TGTGCCAGCAGTTACGAAAATGGGACTAGCGGGGGGGCCAGTCATCCGTATTTT
NA	TRBV2	NA	TRBJ2-1	CASIGGTAYNEQFF	TGTGCCAGCATAGGCGGGACTGCCTACAATGAGCAGTTCTTC
NA	TRBV5-1	TRBD2	TRBJ2-2	CASQGGTRNTGELFF	TGCGCCAGCCAGGGAGGGACCAGGAACACCGGGGAGCTGTTTTTT
few	TRBV4-2	NA	TRBJ2-7	CASSQDSGSSYEQYF	TGTGCCAGCAGCCAAGATTCGGGCAGTTCCTACGAGCAGTACTTC
NA	TRBV7-9	TRBD2	TRBJ2-1	CASSLARSGRVTWQFF	TGTGCCAGCAGCTTAGCCCGTAGCGGGAGGGTTACATGGCAGTTCTTC